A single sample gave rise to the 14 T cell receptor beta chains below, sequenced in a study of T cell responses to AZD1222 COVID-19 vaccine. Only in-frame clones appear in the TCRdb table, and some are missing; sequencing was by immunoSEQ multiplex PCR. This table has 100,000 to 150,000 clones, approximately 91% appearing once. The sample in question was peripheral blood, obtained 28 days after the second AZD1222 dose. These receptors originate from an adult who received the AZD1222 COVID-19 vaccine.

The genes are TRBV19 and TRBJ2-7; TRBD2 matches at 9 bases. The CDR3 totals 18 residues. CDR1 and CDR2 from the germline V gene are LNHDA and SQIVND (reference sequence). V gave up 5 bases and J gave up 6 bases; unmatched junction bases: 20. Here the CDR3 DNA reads TGTGCCAGTAGTTCTCTTAGCGGGAGTAGGGCCGGTCAACGCGAGCAGTACTTC. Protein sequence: CASSSLSGSRAGQREQYF.

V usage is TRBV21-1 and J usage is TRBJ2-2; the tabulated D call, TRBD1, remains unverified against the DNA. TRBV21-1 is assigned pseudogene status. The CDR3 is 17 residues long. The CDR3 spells CASSKSGTGENTGELFF. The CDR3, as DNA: TGTGCCAGCAGCAAATCAGGGACAGGGGAAAACACCGGGGAGCTGTTTTTT.

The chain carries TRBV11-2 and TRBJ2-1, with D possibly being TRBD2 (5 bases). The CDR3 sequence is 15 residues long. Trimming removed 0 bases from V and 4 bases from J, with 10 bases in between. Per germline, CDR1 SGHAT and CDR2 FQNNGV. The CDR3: CASSLEWEPYNEQFF. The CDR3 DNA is TGTGCCAGCAGCTTAGAGTGGGAGCCGTACAATGAGCAGTTCTTC.

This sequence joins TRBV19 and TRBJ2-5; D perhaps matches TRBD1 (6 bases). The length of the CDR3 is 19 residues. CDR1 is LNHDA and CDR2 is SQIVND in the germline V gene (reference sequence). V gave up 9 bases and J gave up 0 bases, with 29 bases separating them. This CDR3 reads CARTGQDRRTTLYQETQYF. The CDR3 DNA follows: TGTGCCAGAACGGGGCAGGACAGACGGACCACCCTGTACCAAGAGACCCAGTACTTC.

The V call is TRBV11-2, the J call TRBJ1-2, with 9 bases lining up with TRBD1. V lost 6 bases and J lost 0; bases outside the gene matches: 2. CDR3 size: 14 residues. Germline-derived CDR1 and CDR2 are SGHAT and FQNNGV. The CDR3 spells CASSWDRANYGYTF. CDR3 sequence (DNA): TGTGCCAGCAGTTGGGACAGGGCTAACTATGGCTACACCTTC.

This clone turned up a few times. Here the CDR3 reads CASSKTGGADQPQHF. CDR3 coding DNA: TGTGCCAGCAGTAAGACAGGGGGCGCGGATCAGCCCCAGCATTTT. The V and J genes are TRBV2 and TRBJ1-5; 10 bases agree with TRBD1. Germline V gene sequence: CDR1 SNHLY, CDR2 FYNNEI. Unmatched junction bases numbered 6, after V lost 5 bases and J lost 5 bases. The CDR3 runs to 15 residues.

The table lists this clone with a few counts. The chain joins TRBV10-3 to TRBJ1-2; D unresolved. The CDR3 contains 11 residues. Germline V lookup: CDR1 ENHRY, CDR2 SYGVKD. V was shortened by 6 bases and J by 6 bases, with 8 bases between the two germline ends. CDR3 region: CAIRGMNGYTF. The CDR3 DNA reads TGTGCCATCAGAGGTATGAATGGCTACACCTTC.

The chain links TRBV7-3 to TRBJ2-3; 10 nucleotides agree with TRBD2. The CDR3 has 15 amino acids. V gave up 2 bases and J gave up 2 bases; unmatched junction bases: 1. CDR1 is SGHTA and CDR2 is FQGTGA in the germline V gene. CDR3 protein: CASSLLAGATDTQYF. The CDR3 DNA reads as TGTGCCAGCAGCTTACTAGCGGGGGCCACAGATACGCAGTATTTT.

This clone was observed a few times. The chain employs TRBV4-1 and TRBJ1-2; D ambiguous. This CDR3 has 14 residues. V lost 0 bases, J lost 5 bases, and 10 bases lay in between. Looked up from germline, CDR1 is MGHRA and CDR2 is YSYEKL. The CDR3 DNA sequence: TGCGCCAGCAGCCAAGACATAGCCAATTATGGCTACACCTTC. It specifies CASSQDIANYGYTF.

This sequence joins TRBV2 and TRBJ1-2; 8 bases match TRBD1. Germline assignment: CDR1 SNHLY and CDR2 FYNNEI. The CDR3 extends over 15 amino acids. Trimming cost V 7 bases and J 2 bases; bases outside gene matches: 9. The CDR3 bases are TGTGCCAGCAAGACTACAGGGGGGCACAACTATGGCTACACCTTC. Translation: CASKTTGGHNYGYTF.

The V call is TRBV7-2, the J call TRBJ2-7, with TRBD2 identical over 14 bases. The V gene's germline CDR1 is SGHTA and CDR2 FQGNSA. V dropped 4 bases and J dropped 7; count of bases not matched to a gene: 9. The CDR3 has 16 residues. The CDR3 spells CASSSRLAGGNVEQYF. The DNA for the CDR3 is TGTGCCAGCAGCTCCCGACTAGCGGGAGGGAACGTGGAGCAGTACTTC.

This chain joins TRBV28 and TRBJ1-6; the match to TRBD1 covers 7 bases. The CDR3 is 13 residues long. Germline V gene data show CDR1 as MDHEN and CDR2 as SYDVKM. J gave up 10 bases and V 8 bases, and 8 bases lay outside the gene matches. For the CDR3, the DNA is TGTGCCAGCCACCGGGACAGAGGATCACCCCTCCACTTT. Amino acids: CASHRDRGSPLHF.

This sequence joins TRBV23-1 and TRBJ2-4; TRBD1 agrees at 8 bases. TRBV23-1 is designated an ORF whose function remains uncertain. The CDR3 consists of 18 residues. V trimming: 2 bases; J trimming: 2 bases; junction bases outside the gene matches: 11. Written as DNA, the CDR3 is TGCGCCAGCAGTCAACCAGGTGCAGGGGGCCAGACCAAAAACATTCAGTACTTC. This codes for CASSQPGAGGQTKNIQYF.

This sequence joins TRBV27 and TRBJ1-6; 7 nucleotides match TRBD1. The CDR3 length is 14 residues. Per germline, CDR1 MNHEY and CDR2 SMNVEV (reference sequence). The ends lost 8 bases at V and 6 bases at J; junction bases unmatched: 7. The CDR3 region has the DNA TGTGCCAGCGGCCCCCGGGACAGTAATTCACCCCTCCACTTT. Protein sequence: CASGPRDSNSPLHF.